This T cell receptor beta chain was documented in a study of radiotherapy plus CTLA-4 blockade in lung cancer. The study treated chemo-refractory metastatic non-small-cell lung cancer patients with focal radiation plus ipilimumab CTLA-4 blockade. Study-level results: The best prediction of response reportedly came from early blood T cell clone dynamics, with interferon-beta. Tumor-derived TCR clones expanded in blood after radiotherapy plus ipilimumab.

Notes on this clone: As yet, its antigen is unknown.

Germline V CDR1 and CDR2: SGHNT, YENEEA. The CDR3 has 16 amino acids. V shed 6 bases, J shed 5 bases, and the junction held 14 bases outside the gene matches. Here immunoSEQ multiplex PCR was the method, and the copy in TCRdb shows in-frame clones only, minus some. Found here are 86,000 or so clones, 60% to 85% of them singletons; the top ten hold less than 4%. The receptor comes from a human donor with non-small cell lung cancer who had a partial response to radiotherapy plus ipilimumab. Some clones in this sample may be carry-over from other donors' samples. Source: peripheral blood, taken from a patient treated with radiotherapy plus ipilimumab. The chain joins TRBV11-3 to TRBJ2-5; 8 positions match TRBD2. For the CDR3, the DNA is TGTGCCAGCAGTTCCCCATCTGCGGCGGGGGGTGAGACCCAGTACTTC. Its protein is CASSSPSAAGGETQYF. Filled out from reference TRBV11-3 and TRBJ2-5, the complete variable domain reads EAGVVQSPRYKIIEKKQPVAFWCNPISGHNTLYWYLQNLGQGPELLIRYENEEAVDDSQLPKDRFSAERLKGVDSTLKIQPAELGDSAVYLCASSSPSAAGGETQYFGPGTRLLVL.